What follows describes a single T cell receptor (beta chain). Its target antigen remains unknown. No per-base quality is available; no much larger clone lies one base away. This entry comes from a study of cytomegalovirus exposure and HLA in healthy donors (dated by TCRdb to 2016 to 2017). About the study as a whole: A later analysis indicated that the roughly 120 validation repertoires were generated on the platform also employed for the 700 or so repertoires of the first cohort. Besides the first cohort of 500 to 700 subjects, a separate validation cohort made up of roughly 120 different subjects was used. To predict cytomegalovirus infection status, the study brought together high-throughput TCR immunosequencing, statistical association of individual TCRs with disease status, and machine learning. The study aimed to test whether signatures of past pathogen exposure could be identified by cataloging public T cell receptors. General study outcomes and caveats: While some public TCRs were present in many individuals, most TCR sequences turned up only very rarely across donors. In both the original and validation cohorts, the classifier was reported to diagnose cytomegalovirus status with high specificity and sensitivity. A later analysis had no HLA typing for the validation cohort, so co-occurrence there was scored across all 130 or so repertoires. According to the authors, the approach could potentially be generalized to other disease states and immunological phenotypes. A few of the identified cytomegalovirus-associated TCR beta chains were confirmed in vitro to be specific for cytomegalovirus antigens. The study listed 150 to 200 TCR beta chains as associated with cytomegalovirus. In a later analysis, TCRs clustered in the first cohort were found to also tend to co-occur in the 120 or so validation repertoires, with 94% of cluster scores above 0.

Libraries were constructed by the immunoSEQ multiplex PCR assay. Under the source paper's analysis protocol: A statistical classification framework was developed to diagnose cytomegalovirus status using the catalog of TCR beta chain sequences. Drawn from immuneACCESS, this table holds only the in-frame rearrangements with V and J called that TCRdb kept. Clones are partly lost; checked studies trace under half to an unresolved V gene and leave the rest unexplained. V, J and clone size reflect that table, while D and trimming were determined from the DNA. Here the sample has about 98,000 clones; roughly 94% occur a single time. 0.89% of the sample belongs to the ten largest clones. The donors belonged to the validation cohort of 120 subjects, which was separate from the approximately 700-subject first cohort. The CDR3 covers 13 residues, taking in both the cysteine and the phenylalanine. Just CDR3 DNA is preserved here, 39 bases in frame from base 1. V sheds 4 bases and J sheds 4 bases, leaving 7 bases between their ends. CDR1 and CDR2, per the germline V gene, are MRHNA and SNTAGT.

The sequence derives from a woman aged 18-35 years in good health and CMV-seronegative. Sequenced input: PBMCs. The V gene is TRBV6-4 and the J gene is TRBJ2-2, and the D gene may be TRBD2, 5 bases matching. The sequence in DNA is TGTGCCAGCAGTGTTACTAGCACCGGGGAGCTGTTTTTT. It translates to CASSVTSTGELFF.